Below, one T cell receptor (beta chain) is given with its context. immunoSEQ v3.0 was run at survey level. Clones were sequenced by immunoSEQ multiplex PCR, and TCRdb holds only the in-frame ones, with some missing. The table has tens of thousands of clones, around nine tenths seen once. This entry is derived from a study of long-term antiretroviral therapy in people with HIV. Germline CDR1 reads MNHEY; CDR2 reads SMNVEV (reference sequence). The V gene lost 7 bases and the J gene lost 1 base, with 19 bases spanning the gap. The CDR3 contains 17 residues. The receptor comes from a woman aged 40 to 50 with HIV. This material consisted of unsorted PBMCs, taken more than 5 years after starting antiretroviral therapy. The genes are TRBV27 and TRBJ2-2, with D perhaps assigned TRBD1 or TRBD2 (5 bases each). This CDR3 reads CASTSRVGTVNTGELFF. DNA of the CDR3: TGTGCCAGCACCTCTAGAGTCGGGACGGTGAACACCGGGGAGCTGTTTTTT.